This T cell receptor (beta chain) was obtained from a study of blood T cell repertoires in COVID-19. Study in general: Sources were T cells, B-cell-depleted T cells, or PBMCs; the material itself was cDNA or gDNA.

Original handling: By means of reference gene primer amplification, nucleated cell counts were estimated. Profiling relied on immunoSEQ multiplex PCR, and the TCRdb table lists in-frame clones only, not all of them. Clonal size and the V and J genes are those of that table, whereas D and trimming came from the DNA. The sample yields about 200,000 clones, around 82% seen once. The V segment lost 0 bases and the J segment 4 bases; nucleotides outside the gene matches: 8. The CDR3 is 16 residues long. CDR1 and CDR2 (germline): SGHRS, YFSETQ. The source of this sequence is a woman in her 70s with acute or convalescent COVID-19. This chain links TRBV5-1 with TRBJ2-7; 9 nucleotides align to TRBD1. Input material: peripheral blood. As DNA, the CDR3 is TGCGCCAGCAGCTTGGAGGGGACAGGGCTATTATACGAGCAGTACTTC. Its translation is CASSLEGTGLLYEQYF.